The T cell receptor beta chain under discussion was sequenced for a study of CD8 T cells in ankylosing spondylitis. One entry per CDR3 protein results from TCRdb running MiXCR on the 5' RACE reads. The table includes about 160,000 distinct CDR3 sequences, more than 40% detected once. The CDR3 consists of 17 residues. Trimming took off 0 bases at V and 6 bases at J, with 21 bases between the two ends. The germline gives CDR1 SGDLS, CDR2 YYNGEE. The sample consisted of synovial fluid, either unsorted or a sorted T cell fraction (not recorded which). V usage is TRBV9 and J usage is TRBJ1-1, with no clear D. The receptor comes from a male donor with ankylosing spondylitis. The CDR3 sequence: CASSVVGTAWPFAEAFF. Written as DNA, the CDR3 is TGTGCCAGCAGCGTAGTAGGAACTGCATGGCCTTTCGCTGAAGCTTTCTTT.